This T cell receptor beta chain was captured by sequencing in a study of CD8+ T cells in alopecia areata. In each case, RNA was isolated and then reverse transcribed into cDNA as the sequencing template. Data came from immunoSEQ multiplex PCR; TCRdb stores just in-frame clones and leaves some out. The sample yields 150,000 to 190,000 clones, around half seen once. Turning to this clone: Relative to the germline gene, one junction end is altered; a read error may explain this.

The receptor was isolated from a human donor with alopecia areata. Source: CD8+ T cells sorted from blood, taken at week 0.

CDR3 bases: TGCGCCAGCAGCCAAGATCCCCCAGCGGGGGCCGCAGATACGCAGTATTTT. Protein sequence: CASSQDPPAGAADTQYF. V usage is TRBV11-2 and J usage is TRBJ2-3; 8 bases map to TRBD2. The CDR3 is 17 amino acids. The germline V gene has CDR1 SGHAT and CDR2 FQNNGV. The full variable domain, its missing parts supplied by reference TRBV11-2 and TRBJ2-3, is EAGVAQSPRYKIIEKRQSVAFWCNPISGHATLYWYQQILGQGPKLLIQFQNNGVVDDSQLPKDRFSAERLKGVDSTLKIQPAKLEDSAVYLCASSQDPPAGAADTQYFGPGTRLTVL.